A single sample gave rise to the 14 T cell receptor beta chains below, sequenced in a study of vaccination and CD4 T cells after COVID-19. These receptors are not linked to any known antigen. As for treatment: roughly ten-day PBMC culture with coronavirus spike peptide pools or control peptides (ViraFEST assay). Oncomine TCR Beta short-read sequencing was applied to DNA from cultured CD4+ T cells. TCRdb fed the PCR reads into MiXCR, producing one record per CDR3 protein. The profile shows about 5,600 distinct CDR3 sequences, roughly 30% of them singletons. The specimen was CD4+ T cells from blood, cultured in vitro, collected after SARS-CoV-2 vaccination. The receptors come from a human donor who had recovered from COVID-19.

This clonotype was detected a few times. V gene TRBV7-9 combines with J gene TRBJ1-2; D uncertain. This CDR3 comprises 13 residues. Germline V gives CDR1 SEHNR, CDR2 FQNEAQ (reference sequence). The V gene lost 2 bases and the J gene lost 0 bases, with 4 bases spanning the gap. CDR3 nucleotide sequence: TGTGCCAGCAGCTTATCGGCTAACTATGGCTACACCTTC. It yields the protein CASSLSANYGYTF.

This clonotype was seen a few times. The CDR3 is CASSLYGQGTAGANVLTF. CDR3 DNA: TGTGCCAGCAGCTTATATGGACAGGGGACGGCTGGGGCCAACGTCCTGACTTTC. V and J are TRBV7-9 and TRBJ2-6; 9 nucleotides match TRBD1. J gave up 2 bases and V 2 bases, and 7 bases lay outside the gene matches. The CDR3 loop spans 18 amino acids. Germline values: CDR1 SEHNR, CDR2 FQNEAQ (reference sequence).

This clonotype is labeled as medium-sized. The chain employs TRBV6-1 and TRBJ1-6; 9 nucleotides line up with TRBD1. The CDR3 contains 15 residues. Germline V gene sequence: CDR1 MNHNS, CDR2 SASEGT. V lost 6 bases to trimming and J lost 7 bases; unmatched junction nucleotides: 7. The chain's CDR3 is CASSPGQGTNSPLHF. CDR3 bases: TGTGCCAGCAGCCCCGGACAGGGGACCAATTCACCCCTCCACTTT.

This chain connects TRBV6-5 to TRBJ1-1; D is ambiguous. Germline CDR1 is MNHEY and CDR2 is SVGAGI. V was clipped by 2 bases and J by 8 bases, with 12 bases between them. The CDR3 is made up of 13 amino acids. The CDR3 nucleotides are TGTGCCAGCAGTTACCCAGAGACGGGGGAAGCTTTCTTT. Protein sequence: CASSYPETGEAFF.

The chain is built from TRBV18 and TRBJ2-5; TRBD2 agrees at 10 bases. The CDR3 has 16 residues. Trimming removed 2 bases from V and 2 bases from J; junction bases left unmatched: 5. Germline V gene sequence: CDR1 KGHSH, CDR2 LQKENI. The CDR3 is CASSPWSGGEQETQYF. CDR3 bases: TGTGCCAGCTCACCATGGAGCGGGGGGGAACAAGAGACCCAGTACTTC. The variable domain in full, with the rest retrieved from reference TRBV18 and TRBJ2-5, is NAGVMQNPRHLVRRRGQEARLRCSPMKGHSHVYWYRQLPEEGLKFMVYLQKENIIDESGMPKERFSAEFPKEGPSILRIQQVVRGDSAAYFCASSPWSGGEQETQYFGPGTRLLVL.

The CDR3 sequence: CSAVESGKGTDTQYF. For the CDR3, the DNA is TGCAGTGCTGTTGAAAGCGGGAAGGGGACAGATACGCAGTATTTT. This chain uses TRBV20-1 with TRBJ2-3; 7 bases line up with TRBD2. Germline trimming cut 5 bases from V and 3 bases from J; bases unmatched to any gene: 11. Germline CDR1 reads DFQATT; CDR2 reads SNEGSKA (reference sequence). This CDR3 spans 15 amino acids.

This clonotype was observed a handful of times. The rearrangement uses TRBV7-3 and TRBJ1-1, with D maybe TRBD1 (6 bases). The CDR3 loop spans 13 amino acids. CDR1 is SGHTA and CDR2 is FQGTGA in the germline V gene. Trimming left V 4 bases short and J 3 bases short, with 9 bases between. The chain's CDR3 is CASSSDSYTEAFF. In DNA form, the CDR3 reads TGTGCCAGCAGCTCGGACAGCTACACTGAAGCTTTCTTT.

The V and J genes are TRBV28 and TRBJ1-6; D remains unclear. The CDR3 has 17 amino acids. The ends were cut back, 2 bases at V and 0 bases at J, with 11 bases in the middle. The V gene's germline CDR1 is MDHEN and CDR2 SYDVKM. DNA of the CDR3: TGTGCCAGCAGTTTAGGGTCAGGCAGCTCCTATAATTCACCCCTCCACTTT. Its translation: CASSLGSGSSYNSPLHF. Complete variable domain (other parts from reference TRBV28 and TRBJ1-6): DVKVTQSSRYLVKRTGEKVFLECVQDMDHENMFWYRQDPGLGLRLIYFSYDVKMKEKGDIPEGYSVSREKKERFSLILESASTNQTSMYLCASSLGSGSSYNSPLHFGNGTRLTVT.

This clonotype appeared a few times. V and J are TRBV28 and TRBJ2-5; TRBD1 matches 8 bases. From germline, CDR1 is MDHEN and CDR2 SYDVKM. With V trimmed by 3 bases and J by 2 bases, 5 bases remained unmatched. CDR3 length equals 15 residues. The CDR3, as DNA: TGTGCCAGCAGTTTCCAGGGGGCGCGGCAAGAGACCCAGTACTTC. Translated, it gives CASSFQGARQETQYF.

The chain has TRBV28 and TRBJ2-7; D is unresolved. This CDR3 is built from 13 residues. Germline-derived CDR1 and CDR2 are MDHEN and SYDVKM. Trimming removed 10 bases from V and 1 base from J, with 14 bases in between. DNA of the CDR3: TGTGCCACCAGAAACAGATTGTCCTACGAGCAGTACTTC. This codes for CATRNRLSYEQYF.

The rearrangement joins TRBV6-5 to TRBJ1-1; a possible D gene is TRBD1 (5 bases). CDR3 size: 14 residues. The germline V and J ends were trimmed by 2 bases and 4 bases, with 11 bases remaining between them. CDR1 MNHEY and CDR2 SVGAGI come from the germline V gene. The CDR3 protein is CASSYPGRATEAFF. CDR3 nucleotide sequence: TGTGCCAGCAGTTACCCAGGGAGGGCCACTGAAGCTTTCTTT.

About this clonotype: With a much larger clone just one base away, this may be a read error. The rearrangement uses TRBV6-1 and TRBJ2-1, with TRBD2 matching 10 bases. This CDR3 has 17 amino acids. Germline V CDR1 and CDR2: MNHNS, SASEGT. The CDR3 DNA follows: TGTGCCATCAGTGAAAGCCCTAGCGGGGGCCCAACCAATGGGCAGTTCTTC. Protein sequence: CAISESPSGGPTNGQFF.

The J gene is TRBJ2-7, the V gene TRBV19; 11 nucleotides line up with TRBD2. The CDR3 length is 13 residues. Unmatched junction bases numbered 2, after V lost 6 bases and J lost 4 bases. Per germline, CDR1 LNHDA and CDR2 SQIVND (reference sequence). The CDR3 reads CASRASGRYEQYF. CDR3 DNA sequence: TGTGCCAGTAGAGCTAGCGGGAGGTACGAGCAGTACTTC.

This chain connects TRBV28 to TRBJ2-4, with D perhaps TRBD1 (6 bases). Per the germline V gene, CDR1 is MDHEN and CDR2 is SYDVKM. The germline V and J ends were trimmed by 5 bases and 1 base, with 12 bases remaining between them. The CDR3 contains 15 residues. The CDR3 DNA follows: TGTGCCAGCAGTCCCACAGACAGGGCCAAAAACATTCAGTACTTC. Its translation: CASSPTDRAKNIQYF.